The next 28 T cell receptor beta chains were all read from a single sample in a study of T-cell memory formation after mild COVID-19. TCRdb re-called the 5' RACE reads through MiXCR, storing one row per CDR3 protein. The sample carries some 490,000 distinct CDR3 sequences, about 20% recorded once. Sequenced input: PBMCs or a T cell subset sorted from them (not recorded which). The receptors were gathered from an adult woman who had mild COVID-19 (a few samples of this study predate the infection). Cell type and time point are not known.

This clonotype was counted only a few times. This sequence joins TRBV29-1 and TRBJ1-2; 8 nucleotides line up with TRBD1. CDR1 is SQVTM and CDR2 is ANQGSEA in the germline V gene. Trimming cost V 4 bases and J 4 bases; bases outside gene matches: 5. The CDR3 loop spans 13 amino acids. The CDR3: CSVVSTGAYGYTF. The DNA for the CDR3 is TGCAGCGTTGTATCGACAGGGGCCTATGGCTACACCTTC.

This clonotype was recorded only once. The chain is built from TRBV9 and TRBJ2-7; D is ambiguous. The germline V and J ends were trimmed by 0 bases and 4 bases, with 11 bases remaining between them. CDR1 and CDR2 (germline): SGDLS, YYNGEE. The CDR3 consists of 14 residues. The CDR3 nucleotides are TGTGCCAGCAGCGTAGCATTAGGGCGGTACGAGCAGTACTTC. It is translated as CASSVALGRYEQYF. The complete variable domain, with remaining parts taken from reference TRBV9 and TRBJ2-7, reads DSGVTQTPKHLITATGQRVTLRCSPRSGDLSVYWYQQSLDQGLQFLIQYYNGEERAKGNILERFSAQQFPDLHSELNLSSLELGDSALYFCASSVALGRYEQYFGPGTRLTVT.

The chain uses TRBV9 and TRBJ2-7, with D uncertain. The length of the CDR3 is 14 residues. Trimming pared 0 bases from V and 3 bases from J, leaving 10 bases between. Per germline, CDR1 SGDLS and CDR2 YYNGEE. This CDR3 is CASSVGEVNYEQYF. Written as DNA, the CDR3 is TGTGCCAGCAGCGTAGGCGAGGTAAACTACGAGCAGTACTTC.

The chain combines TRBV29-1 with TRBJ2-2; possible D gene TRBD1, 7 bases. The CDR3 sequence is 15 residues long. Germline lookup yields CDR1 SQVTM and CDR2 ANQGSEA. The V and J ends lost 4 bases and 1 base respectively, with 13 bases between them. CDR3 DNA sequence: TGCAGCGTTGTTGGGCAGGGGGGGAACACCGGGGAGCTGTTTTTT. Amino acid sequence: CSVVGQGGNTGELFF.

The chain carries TRBV20-1 and TRBJ1-1, with 7 bases matching TRBD1. CDR1 and CDR2 (germline): DFQATT, SNEGSKA (reference sequence). V dropped 3 bases and J dropped 0; count of bases not matched to a gene: 7. The CDR3 is 15 residues long. The CDR3: CSASRDRLMNTEAFF. The CDR3, as DNA: TGCAGTGCTAGCCGGGACAGACTCATGAACACTGAAGCTTTCTTT.

Only a few counts were recorded for this clonotype. The chain uses TRBV3-1 and TRBJ1-2; D possibly corresponds to TRBD1 (5 bases). This CDR3 contains 14 residues. The ends were cut back, 3 bases at V and 5 bases at J, with 13 bases in the middle. The germline gives CDR1 LGHDT, CDR2 YNNKEL (reference sequence). The CDR3 DNA is TGTGCCAGCAGCCAGGGCTCTTGGGGGTATGGCTACACCTTC. Translating gives CASSQGSWGYGYTF.

A few counts support this clonotype. This chain connects TRBV12-3 or TRBV12-4 to TRBJ2-5, with D perhaps TRBD1 (5 bases). V lost 3 bases, J lost 0 bases, and 11 bases lay in between. There are 15 residues in the CDR3. The CDR3, as DNA: TGTGCCAGCAGTTTGGGGCAGACGTACCAAGAGACCCAGTACTTC. This gives the protein CASSLGQTYQETQYF.

This chain links TRBV6-5 with TRBJ1-5; TRBD1 aligns across 7 bases. In germline, CDR1 is MNHEY, CDR2 SVGAGI. This CDR3 comprises 15 residues. Unmatched junction bases numbered 11, after V lost 5 bases and J lost 7 bases. The CDR3 region is CASSPINRGSQPQHF. The DNA for the CDR3 is TGTGCCAGCAGTCCTATAAACAGGGGAAGCCAGCCCCAGCATTTT.

This clonotype was seen only a few times. The rearrangement joins TRBV24-1 to TRBJ2-4; D gene unclear. The V gene's germline CDR1 is KGHDR and CDR2 SFDVKD. Trimming removed 2 bases from V and 6 bases from J, with 10 bases in between. The CDR3 loop spans 14 amino acids. The CDR3 reads CATSDSQDTNIQYF. The CDR3 DNA is TGTGCCACCAGTGATTCCCAGGATACAAACATTCAGTACTTC.

This chain connects TRBV3-1 to TRBJ2-7; D is possibly TRBD1 (6 bases). In germline, CDR1 is LGHDT, CDR2 YNNKEL (reference sequence). The CDR3 has 15 residues. Trimming pared 0 bases from V and 2 bases from J, leaving 11 bases between. The chain's CDR3 is CASSQDRGATYEQYF. The DNA of the CDR3 is TGTGCCAGCAGCCAAGACAGGGGAGCGACCTACGAGCAGTACTTC.

The table lists this clonotype with a few counts. CDR3 nucleotides: TGTGCCAGCAGTTACTCGAAACTAGCGGCATACAATGAGCAGTTCTTC. Protein product: CASSYSKLAAYNEQFF. The chain couples TRBV6-5 to TRBJ2-1; 8 bases agree with TRBD2. The junction had 5 bases not matched to a gene; V was cut back by 0 bases and J by 4 bases. The CDR3 runs 16 residues. CDR1 MNHEY and CDR2 SVGAGI come from the germline V gene.

This clonotype was seen more than once but under ten times. The chain has TRBV9 and TRBJ1-1; maybe TRBD1 (5 bases). This CDR3 region has 15 residues. The germline CDR1 and CDR2 sequences are SGDLS and YYNGEE. V was pared by 0 bases and J by 4 bases, with 13 bases between. The CDR3 is CASSVEGVRGTEAFF. In DNA form, the CDR3 reads TGTGCCAGCAGCGTAGAAGGGGTACGGGGCACTGAAGCTTTCTTT.

This chain uses TRBV7-8 with TRBJ2-7; TRBD1 matches 7 bases. The CDR3 runs to 15 residues. Germline CDR1 reads SGHVS; CDR2 reads FQNEAQ. V was clipped by 5 bases and J by 2 bases; unmatched bases: 9. The CDR3 nucleotides are TGTGCCAGCAGCATACAGGGGAGCGGTCCCTACGAGCAGTACTTC. Its protein is CASSIQGSGPYEQYF.

This clonotype was seen many times. This chain connects TRBV12-3 or TRBV12-4 to TRBJ2-2; 10 bases line up with TRBD2. Trimming at V came to 6 bases and at J to 4 bases, leaving 8 bases not matched to a gene. This CDR3 is 16 amino acids long. The CDR3 DNA reads TGTGCCAGCAGCCCCCTCAGCGGGAGGGCCACCGGGGAGCTGTTTTTT. Translated, it gives CASSPLSGRATGELFF.

The V call is TRBV5-6, the J call TRBJ1-5; D gene ambiguous. The V gene's germline CDR1 is SGHDT and CDR2 YYEEEE. Trimming left V 6 bases short and J 0 bases short, with 13 bases between. The CDR3 length is 15 residues. The CDR3 bases are TGTGCCAGCACGTCCGGCGCCAATAGCAATCAGCCCCAGCATTTT. Amino acid sequence: CASTSGANSNQPQHF.

The V and J genes are TRBV18 and TRBJ1-2, with TRBD1 identical over 10 bases. CDR1 is KGHSH, CDR2 LQKENI, per germline. With V trimmed by 3 bases and J by 8 bases, 6 bases remained unmatched. This CDR3 is 14 amino acids long. The CDR3 is CASSPETGGRGYTF. The CDR3 nucleotides are TGTGCCAGCTCACCCGAGACAGGGGGCCGGGGCTACACCTTC.

In this sample, this clonotype turned up once. V gene TRBV5-1 combines with J gene TRBJ2-1; 8 bases are a match to TRBD1. Germline assignment: CDR1 SGHRS and CDR2 YFSETQ. This CDR3 region has 16 residues. The V gene end was trimmed by 2 bases and the J gene end by 13 bases; junction bases not matched to a gene: 17. This CDR3 is CASSLLPEGGGQGQFF. CDR3 coding DNA: TGCGCCAGCAGCTTACTGCCCGAGGGCGGCGGACAGGGACAGTTCTTC.

This clonotype was detected many times. This chain links TRBV5-1 with TRBJ2-3; 10 bases agree with TRBD2. The V and J ends lost 3 bases and 1 base, in that order; junction bases with no gene match: 14. This CDR3 has 19 amino acids. CDR1 is SGHRS and CDR2 is YFSETQ in the germline V gene. The CDR3 region has the DNA TGCGCCAGCAGCTGGAGGGGTGGACTAGCGGAGGGAGGCACAGATACGCAGTATTTT. Its translation: CASSWRGGLAEGGTDTQYF.

J is TRBJ2-2 and V is TRBV6-4; D may be TRBD1 (6 bases). Trimming shortened V by 8 bases and J by 3 bases, and 13 bases separated the two germline ends. The CDR3 covers 14 residues. Looked up from germline, CDR1 is MRHNA and CDR2 is SNTAGT. The CDR3 DNA follows: TGTGCCAGCGCCTCAAACAGGGACACCGGGGAGCTGTTTTTT. This gives the protein CASASNRDTGELFF.

This clonotype has a handful of counts. The rearrangement links TRBV5-1 to TRBJ2-7; D is ambiguous. V was trimmed by 6 bases and J by 3 bases, leaving 7 bases between them. CDR3 length equals 11 residues. From germline, CDR1 is SGHRS and CDR2 YFSETQ. CDR3 sequence reads: CASTLNYEQYF. The CDR3 DNA follows: TGCGCCAGCACCCTCAACTACGAGCAGTACTTC.

This clonotype was detected a few times. V usage is TRBV7-9 and J usage is TRBJ1-4; a weak D match, TRBD1 (5 bases). Germline CDR1 and CDR2: SEHNR and FQNEAQ (reference sequence). CDR3 size: 14 residues. Trimming removed 3 bases at V and 3 bases at J, with 8 bases between. CDR3 protein: CASSFRGPNEKLFF. The CDR3 DNA reads as TGTGCCAGCAGCTTCCGGGGACCTAATGAAAAACTGTTTTTT.

This sequence joins TRBV15 and TRBJ1-4; D remains unclear. This CDR3 contains 13 residues. Between the trimmed V and J ends, which lost 1 base and 7 bases, there was a span of 7 bases. Germline V gene data show CDR1 as LNHNV and CDR2 as YYDKDF (reference sequence). CDR3 loop: CATSRGRSEKLFF. CDR3 in DNA: TGTGCCACCAGCAGAGGTCGGTCTGAAAAACTGTTTTTT.

J is TRBJ1-1 and V is TRBV4-2; D possibly corresponds to TRBD1 (5 bases). V lost 4 bases and J lost 1, with 10 bases in between. The CDR3 is 14 amino acids. Germline values: CDR1 LGHNA, CDR2 YNFKEQ. CDR3 sequence reads: CASSLDGGNTEAFF. DNA for the CDR3: TGTGCCAGCAGCCTGGATGGGGGGAACACTGAAGCTTTCTTT.

The chain carries TRBV5-1 and TRBJ1-2, with 7 bases that match TRBD1. Per germline, CDR1 SGHRS and CDR2 YFSETQ. This CDR3 region has 16 residues. V lost 1 base, J lost 0 bases, and 6 bases stayed unmatched. The CDR3 is CASSLRTGRANYGYTF. The CDR3 nucleotides read TGCGCCAGCAGCTTGAGGACAGGCCGAGCTAACTATGGCTACACCTTC.

This clonotype occurred a few times. The rearrangement joins TRBV4-1 to TRBJ2-2, with a weak D call TRBD2 (7 bases). This CDR3 is built from 13 residues. Trimming left V 10 bases short and J 1 base short, with 10 bases between. Germline V gene data show CDR1 as MGHRA and CDR2 as YSYEKL. CDR3 DNA: TGCGCCACGGGGGGCCTGAACACCGGGGAGCTGTTTTTT. Translating it yields CATGGLNTGELFF.

The CDR3 DNA sequence: TGTGCCAGCAGCTTTGACACTAGGGACGAGCAGTACTTC. It encodes CASSFDTRDEQYF. The chain couples TRBV11-2 to TRBJ2-7; possible D gene TRBD2, 5 bases. Per the germline V gene, CDR1 is SGHAT and CDR2 is FQNNGV. With 3 bases removed from V and 5 bases from J, the gap between germline ends came to 11 bases. The CDR3 spans 13 residues.

CDR3 DNA: TGTGCCAGCAGCTTAGGAACAACGAGAGAGCAGTACTTC. It yields the protein CASSLGTTREQYF. This rearrangement joins TRBV7-9 to TRBJ2-7; D unresolved. The germline V gene has CDR1 SEHNR and CDR2 FQNEAQ (reference sequence). V dropped 1 base and J dropped 7 bases, with 11 bases sitting between them. The CDR3 covers 13 residues.

This clonotype was seen more than once but under ten times. The gene calls are TRBV4-2 and TRBJ2-7; TRBD2 matches 8 bases. Germline V CDR1 and CDR2: LGHNA, YNFKEQ. The junction had 11 bases not matched to a gene; V was cut back by 8 bases and J by 5 bases. The CDR3 contains 14 residues. The CDR3 coding sequence is TGTGCCAGCGCCCTCCGGGAGGGGTCCAACGAGCAGTACTTC. Translation gives CASALREGSNEQYF.